The 31 T cell receptor beta chains listed next were all sequenced from one sample in a study of blood T cell repertoires in COVID-19. Some clones are missing from TCRdb's copy, which holds only in-frame ones; the method was immunoSEQ multiplex PCR. This sample has approximately 100,000 clones; 90% to 95% occur once, and the top ten carry 17%. Sample: peripheral blood. The source of these receptors is a man in his fifties or sixties with acute or convalescent COVID-19.

This clone has just one count. This chain connects TRBV2 to TRBJ2-4; D call uncertain. CDR1 and CDR2 (germline): SNHLY, FYNNEI. The V gene lost 3 bases and the J gene lost 2 bases, with 5 bases spanning the gap. This CDR3 has 13 residues. The CDR3 here is CASSERTKNIQYF. Here the CDR3 DNA reads TGTGCCAGCAGTGAGAGGACCAAAAACATTCAGTACTTC.

This chain connects TRBV18 to TRBJ1-4; TRBD1 aligns across 9 bases. The CDR3 totals 13 residues. Losses at the gene ends were 6 bases for V and 8 bases for J; bases not matched to a gene: 4. Germline CDR1 and CDR2: KGHSH and LQKENI. In DNA, the CDR3 is TGTGCCAGCTCGGGACAGGGAGGCGAAAAACTGTTTTTT. The encoded protein is CASSGQGGEKLFF.

This sequence joins TRBV5-6 and TRBJ2-3; D is undetermined. CDR3 length equals 16 residues. The germline CDR1 and CDR2 sequences are SGHDT and YYEEEE. The V and J ends lost 0 bases and 0 bases respectively, with 11 bases between them. The CDR3 DNA follows: TGTGCCAGCAGCTTGGGGAGTAGTCTAAGCACAGATACGCAGTATTTT. Residues: CASSLGSSLSTDTQYF. The whole variable domain, filled in from reference TRBV5-6 and TRBJ2-3, reads DAGVTQSPTHLIKTRGQQVTLRCSPKSGHDTVSWYQQALGQGPQFIFQYYEEEERQRGNFPDRFSGHQFPNYSSELNVNALLLGDSALYLCASSLGSSLSTDTQYFGPGTRLTVL.

V and J are TRBV5-1 and TRBJ2-7; 9 bases align to TRBD1. The CDR3 consists of 14 residues. Germline V gene lookup returns CDR1 SGHRS and CDR2 YFSETQ. V lost 4 bases to trimming and J lost 0 bases; unmatched junction nucleotides: 2. Here the CDR3 DNA reads TGCGCCAGCAGCGGGGGACAGGGCTCCTACGAGCAGTACTTC. Amino acids: CASSGGQGSYEQYF.

The chain has TRBV25-1 and TRBJ2-1; TRBD1 might be the D (6 bases). Trimming left V 4 bases short and J 5 bases short, with 12 bases between. The germline gives CDR1 MGHDK, CDR2 SYGVNS. CDR3 length: 14 amino acids. CDR3 loop: CASSGQVRHNEQFF. The DNA of the CDR3 is TGTGCCAGCAGTGGACAGGTTAGGCACAATGAGCAGTTCTTC.

The chain combines TRBV6-5 with TRBJ2-1; 8 nucleotides line up with TRBD2. V trimming: 6 bases; J trimming: 7 bases; junction bases outside the gene matches: 11. This CDR3 contains 15 residues. CDR1 and CDR2 from the germline V gene are MNHEY and SVGAGI. DNA of the CDR3: TGTGCCAGCAGAACGAGGGCGGGGGGCAGGAATGAGCAGTTCTTC. It yields the protein CASRTRAGGRNEQFF.

The V call is TRBV6-5, the J call TRBJ1-1; 7 bases align to TRBD1. The J segment lost 1 base and the V segment lost 6 bases, leaving 8 bases of the junction unmatched. CDR1 is MNHEY and CDR2 is SVGAGI in the germline V gene. The CDR3 is 15 residues long. CDR3 nucleotide sequence: TGTGCCAGCAGACCGCCCAGGGGGAGGAACACTGAAGCTTTCTTT. Amino acid sequence: CASRPPRGRNTEAFF.

The rearrangement uses TRBV4-3 and TRBJ1-6; 9 bases are a match to TRBD1. The CDR3 totals 16 residues. Looked up from germline, CDR1 is LGHNA and CDR2 is YSLEER. Trimming cost V 1 base and J 9 bases; bases outside gene matches: 7. In DNA form, the CDR3 reads TGCGCCAGCAGCCAAGGGCCTACAGGGGGCGGTTCACCCCTCCACTTT. This gives the protein CASSQGPTGGGSPLHF.

J is TRBJ1-5 and V is TRBV6-5, with a tentative D call TRBD1 (5 bases). This CDR3 has 11 amino acids. The germline gives CDR1 MNHEY, CDR2 SVGAGI. Trimming shortened V by 7 bases and J by 10 bases, and 11 bases separated the two germline ends. CDR3 sequence reads: CASTVGGPQHF. The DNA of the CDR3 is TGTGCCAGCACCGTGGGGGGTCCCCAGCATTTT.

This chain links TRBV15 with TRBJ1-5; D possibly corresponds to TRBD1 (6 bases). Trimming cost V 4 bases and J 7 bases, with 14 bases left between them. The CDR3 loop spans 14 amino acids. Germline V gives CDR1 LNHNV, CDR2 YYDKDF (reference sequence). CDR3 sequence (DNA): TGTGCCACCAGCACCGGGAGGGGGGAACAGCCCCAGCATTTT. Translating gives CATSTGRGEQPQHF.

This chain links TRBV7-9 with TRBJ1-1; 7 bases are shared with TRBD1. In germline, CDR1 is SEHNR, CDR2 FQNEAQ (reference sequence). The CDR3 spans 15 residues. Trimming took 3 bases from V and 4 from J; bases not matched to a gene: 8. The CDR3 DNA reads as TGTGCCAGCAGCTTGAGGGGGCTCGGTTCCACTGAAGCTTTCTTT. Its translation is CASSLRGLGSTEAFF.

V is TRBV7-9 and J is TRBJ1-6; weak D call: TRBD1 (6 bases). V shed 2 bases and J shed 0 bases, with 11 bases lying between them. The CDR3 length is 17 residues. Germline V gives CDR1 SEHNR, CDR2 FQNEAQ (reference sequence). The CDR3 region is CASSLRGGSSYNSPLHF. In DNA form, the CDR3 reads TGTGCCAGCAGCTTACGAGGGGGAAGCTCCTATAATTCACCCCTCCACTTT.

V and J are TRBV6-1 and TRBJ2-7, with D possibly matching TRBD1 (6 bases). Trimming took 3 bases from V and 3 from J, leaving 12 bases between them. The germline V gene encodes CDR1 MNHNS and CDR2 SASEGT. The CDR3 is 14 residues long. The CDR3 sequence is CASSDRQVLYEQYF. The CDR3 bases are TGTGCCAGCAGTGATCGACAGGTTCTCTACGAGCAGTACTTC.

The chain recombines TRBV19 with TRBJ1-5; 8 bases are a match to TRBD1. Germline-derived CDR1 and CDR2 are LNHDA and SQIVND (reference sequence). Trimming cost V 10 bases and J 5 bases; bases outside gene matches: 4. CDR3 length: 12 residues. DNA of the CDR3: TGTGCCACAGGGACAGGCGATCAGCCCCAGCATTTT. Its protein product is CATGTGDQPQHF.

The V and J genes are TRBV28 and TRBJ2-2, with TRBD1 as a possible D gene (6 bases). The CDR3 covers 14 residues. Germline V lookup: CDR1 MDHEN, CDR2 SYDVKM. Trimming left V 2 bases short and J 4 bases short, with 8 bases between. CDR3 nucleotide sequence: TGTGCCAGCAGTTTAGAGGGGGTCACCGGGGAGCTGTTTTTT. Translation: CASSLEGVTGELFF.

The rearrangement uses TRBV5-4 and TRBJ2-7; 8 nucleotides line up with TRBD1. The V gene end was trimmed by 0 bases and the J gene end by 4 bases; junction bases not matched to a gene: 6. Germline V gene sequence: CDR1 SGHNT, CDR2 YYREEE (reference sequence). This CDR3 is built from 15 residues. The chain's CDR3 is CASSLAGQGAYEQYF. For the CDR3, the DNA is TGTGCCAGCAGCTTGGCCGGGCAGGGGGCGTACGAGCAGTACTTC.

V is TRBV4-1 and J is TRBJ1-3, with D perhaps matching TRBD1 (6 bases). V was pared by 0 bases and J by 9 bases, with 18 bases between. The CDR3 length is 16 residues. In germline, CDR1 is MGHRA, CDR2 YSYEKL. Written as DNA, the CDR3 is TGCGCCAGCAGCCAAGATATGGGACAAGGGCAGGGCACCATATATTTT. It is translated as CASSQDMGQGQGTIYF.

The gene calls are TRBV5-4 and TRBJ1-6, with 8 bases fitting TRBD1. Losses at the gene ends were 3 bases for V and 2 bases for J; bases not matched to a gene: 13. Per germline, CDR1 SGHNT and CDR2 YYREEE (reference sequence). The CDR3 is 19 amino acids. DNA for the CDR3: TGTGCCAGCAGCTACTATCAAAGGACAGGGCTTACCTATAATTCACCCCTCCACTTT. This sequence encodes CASSYYQRTGLTYNSPLHF.

J is TRBJ1-3 and V is TRBV28; D is unclear. The CDR3 extends over 12 amino acids. CDR1 is MDHEN and CDR2 is SYDVKM in the germline V gene. With 5 bases removed from V and 2 bases from J, the gap between germline ends came to 4 bases. The CDR3 bases are TGTGCCAGCAGTACTCCTGGAAACACCATATATTTT. It codes for CASSTPGNTIYF. Full variable domain (outside the CDR3, taken from reference TRBV28 and TRBJ1-3): DVKVTQSSRYLVKRTGEKVFLECVQDMDHENMFWYRQDPGLGLRLIYFSYDVKMKEKGDIPEGYSVSREKKERFSLILESASTNQTSMYLCASSTPGNTIYFGEGSWLTVV.

The CDR3 DNA follows: TGTGCCAGTAGTATAGATCATACAGGGAGCCATAACTATGGCTACACCTTC. Translating gives CASSIDHTGSHNYGYTF. The rearrangement joins TRBV19 to TRBJ1-2; D perhaps matches TRBD1 (6 bases). Trimming stripped 0 bases from V and 1 base from J, with 15 bases between. In germline, CDR1 is LNHDA, CDR2 SQIVND (reference sequence). The CDR3 consists of 17 residues.

The chain joins TRBV18 to TRBJ1-5; D unresolved. Germline assignment: CDR1 KGHSH and CDR2 LQKENI. V was pared by 1 base and J by 1 base, with 8 bases between. The CDR3 has 15 residues. CDR3 loop: CASSPREGSNQPQHF. CDR3 bases: TGTGCCAGCTCACCACGGGAGGGAAGCAATCAGCCCCAGCATTTT. Using reference TRBV18 and TRBJ1-5 for the parts outside the CDR3, the full variable domain is NAGVMQNPRHLVRRRGQEARLRCSPMKGHSHVYWYRQLPEEGLKFMVYLQKENIIDESGMPKERFSAEFPKEGPSILRIQQVVRGDSAAYFCASSPREGSNQPQHFGDGTRLSIL.

The V call is TRBV7-6, the J call TRBJ2-3; TRBD1 aligns across 9 bases. The CDR3 runs to 19 residues. V shed 5 bases and J 0 bases; nucleotides not matched to a gene: 15. Germline V gene lookup returns CDR1 SGHVS and CDR2 FNYEAQ. CDR3 in amino acids: CASSRTGQGIPSSTDTQYF. DNA for the CDR3: TGTGCCAGCAGCCGGACGGGACAGGGAATCCCGTCTAGCACAGATACGCAGTATTTT.

The chain carries TRBV7-3 and TRBJ2-1, with a possible D match to TRBD2 (5 bases). Per germline, CDR1 SGHTA and CDR2 FQGTGA. The CDR3 is 13 amino acids. Trimming cost V 7 bases and J 5 bases, with 12 bases left between them. CDR3 nucleotides: TGTGCCAGCACCCGGGGTCCGAACAATGAGCAGTTCTTC. It is translated as CASTRGPNNEQFF. Based on the CDR3 plus reference TRBV7-3 and TRBJ2-1, the full variable domain is GAGVSQTPSNKVTEKGKYVELRCDPISGHTALYWYRQSLGQGPEFLIYFQGTGAADDSGLPNDRFFAVRPEGSVSTLKIQRTERGDSAVYLCASTRGPNNEQFFGPGTRLTVL.

This clone was detected a few times. The gene calls are TRBV4-1 and TRBJ1-2; possibly TRBD1 for D (6 bases). The CDR3 length is 14 residues. Germline CDR1 and CDR2: MGHRA and YSYEKL. Deletions cut 0 bases from V and 4 bases from J, with 9 bases between. This CDR3 is CASSQDTGSYGYTF. The CDR3 DNA sequence: TGCGCCAGCAGCCAAGATACAGGGTCCTATGGCTACACCTTC.

V is TRBV28 and J is TRBJ2-1; tentatively, D is TRBD1 (6 bases). Per the germline V gene, CDR1 is MDHEN and CDR2 is SYDVKM. There are 16 residues in the CDR3. Between the trimmed V and J ends, which lost 5 bases and 8 bases, there was a span of 22 bases. Written as DNA, the CDR3 is TGTGCCAGCAGTCCAGGGTGGGGGCAGGGCAACGATGAGCAGTTCTTC. Translation gives CASSPGWGQGNDEQFF.

The table lists this clone with a count of one. The rearrangement links TRBV3-1 (or the pseudogene TRBV3-2) to TRBJ2-3; 8 bases are a match to TRBD2. The V gene's germline CDR1 is LGHDT and CDR2 YNNKEL (reference sequence). The CDR3 is 18 amino acids. V lost 2 bases and J lost 6; bases outside the gene matches: 16. As DNA, the CDR3 is TGTGCCAGCAGCCAAAACCCCTGGGAGGGAGCGGGGGTCGATACGCAGTATTTT. Residues: CASSQNPWEGAGVDTQYF.

The rearrangement links TRBV19 to TRBJ2-7; perhaps TRBD1 as D (6 bases). The V end was cut by 5 bases, the J end by 0 bases, with 14 bases between. This CDR3 region has 15 residues. Germline V gives CDR1 LNHDA, CDR2 SQIVND (reference sequence). This chain's CDR3 is CASSSLGQSSYEQYF. CDR3 bases: TGTGCCAGTAGTTCCCTTGGACAGAGCTCCTACGAGCAGTACTTC.

The V gene is TRBV4-1, the J gene TRBJ2-7, with unresolved D. This CDR3 contains 16 residues. Germline V CDR1 and CDR2: MGHRA, YSYEKL. Trimming removed 0 bases from V and 2 bases from J, with 14 bases in between. The CDR3 sequence: CASSQELSDWTYEQYF. The CDR3, as DNA: TGCGCCAGCAGCCAAGAGCTTAGTGACTGGACCTACGAGCAGTACTTC.

The chain is built from TRBV19 and TRBJ1-2; D gene unclear. This CDR3 region has 14 residues. Between the trimmed V and J ends, which lost 3 bases and 2 bases, there was a span of 10 bases. From germline, CDR1 is LNHDA and CDR2 SQIVND (reference sequence). In nucleotides, the CDR3 is TGTGCCAGTAGTATCCAGACGGGGAACTATGGCTACACCTTC. Translated: CASSIQTGNYGYTF. Using reference TRBV19 and TRBJ1-2 for the parts outside the CDR3, the full variable domain is DGGITQSPKYLFRKEGQNVTLSCEQNLNHDAMYWYRQDPGQGLRLIYYSQIVNDFQKGDIAEGYSVSREKKESFPLTVTSAQKNPTAFYLCASSIQTGNYGYTFGSGTRLTVV.

The chain uses TRBV5-1 and TRBJ1-6; D call uncertain. The V gene lost 3 bases and the J gene lost 7 bases, with 5 bases spanning the gap. This CDR3 has 12 amino acids. CDR1 and CDR2 from the germline V gene are SGHRS and YFSETQ. Here the CDR3 DNA reads TGCGCCAGCAGCTCGGGGAATTCACCCCTCCACTTT. Its protein is CASSSGNSPLHF.

The chain combines TRBV5-1 with TRBJ1-2; 10 nucleotides align to TRBD1. Germline CDR1 and CDR2: SGHRS and YFSETQ. This CDR3 has 17 amino acids. J was trimmed by 4 bases and V by 6 bases; bases with no gene match: 15. CDR3 region: CASTPGTGVPLVYGYTF. The CDR3 region has the DNA TGCGCCAGCACCCCCGGGACAGGGGTGCCCCTCGTCTATGGCTACACCTTC. Supplemented by reference TRBV5-1 and TRBJ1-2, the full variable domain reads KAGVTQTPRYLIKTRGQQVTLSCSPISGHRSVSWYQQTPGQGLQFLFEYFSETQRNKGNFPGRFSGRQFSNSRSEMNVSTLELGDSALYLCASTPGTGVPLVYGYTFGSGTRLTVV.